The sequence of this T cell receptor beta chain was determined in a study of T cell responses to AZD1222 COVID-19 vaccine. CDR3 length: 13 amino acids. Per germline, CDR1 LGHDT and CDR2 YNNKEL (reference sequence). V lost 6 bases and J lost 5, with 11 bases in between. Libraries were prepared by immunoSEQ multiplex PCR; TCRdb keeps only in-frame clonotypes and omits some of them. The data contain 110,000 to 150,000 clones, roughly 90% of them singletons. V usage is TRBV3-1 (or the pseudogene TRBV3-2) and J usage is TRBJ2-1, with D tentatively TRBD1 (6 bases). The sample in question was peripheral blood, obtained 28 days after the second AZD1222 dose. The origin of this receptor is an adult who received the AZD1222 COVID-19 vaccine. CDR3 sequence (DNA): TGTGCCAGCAGGAGAGCAGGGGACAATGAGCAGTTCTTC. It encodes CASRRAGDNEQFF.